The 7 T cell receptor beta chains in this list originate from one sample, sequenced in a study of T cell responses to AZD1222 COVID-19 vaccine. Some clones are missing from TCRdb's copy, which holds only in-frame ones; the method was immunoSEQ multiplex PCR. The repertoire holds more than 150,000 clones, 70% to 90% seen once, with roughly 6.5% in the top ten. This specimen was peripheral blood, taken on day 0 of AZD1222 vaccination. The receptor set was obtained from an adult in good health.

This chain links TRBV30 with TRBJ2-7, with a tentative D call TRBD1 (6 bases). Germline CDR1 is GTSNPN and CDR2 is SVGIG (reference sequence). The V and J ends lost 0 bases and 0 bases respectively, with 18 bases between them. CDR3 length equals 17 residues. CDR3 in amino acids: CAWSVQIGTRHSYEQYF. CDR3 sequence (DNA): TGTGCCTGGAGTGTACAAATCGGGACACGTCACTCCTACGAGCAGTACTTC.

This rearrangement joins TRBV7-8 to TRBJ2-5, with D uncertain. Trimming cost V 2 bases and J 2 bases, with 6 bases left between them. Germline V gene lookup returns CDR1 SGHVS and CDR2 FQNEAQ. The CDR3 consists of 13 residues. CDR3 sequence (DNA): TGTGCCAGCAGCTTATCACAGCAAGAGACCCAGTACTTC. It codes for CASSLSQQETQYF.

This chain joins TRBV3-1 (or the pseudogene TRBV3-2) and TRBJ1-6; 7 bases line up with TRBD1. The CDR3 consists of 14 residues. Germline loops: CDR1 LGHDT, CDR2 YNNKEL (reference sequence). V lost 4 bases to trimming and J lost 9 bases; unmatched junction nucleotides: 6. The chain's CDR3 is CASSLGQSSSPLHF. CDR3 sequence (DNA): TGTGCCAGCAGCCTGGGACAGTCTAGTTCACCCCTCCACTTT.

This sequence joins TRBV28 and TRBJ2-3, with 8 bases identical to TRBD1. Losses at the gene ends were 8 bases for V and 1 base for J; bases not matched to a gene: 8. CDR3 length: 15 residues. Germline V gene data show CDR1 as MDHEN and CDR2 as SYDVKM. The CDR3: CASLSGGQGTDTQYF. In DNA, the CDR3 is TGTGCCAGCCTATCTGGGGGACAGGGCACAGATACGCAGTATTTT.

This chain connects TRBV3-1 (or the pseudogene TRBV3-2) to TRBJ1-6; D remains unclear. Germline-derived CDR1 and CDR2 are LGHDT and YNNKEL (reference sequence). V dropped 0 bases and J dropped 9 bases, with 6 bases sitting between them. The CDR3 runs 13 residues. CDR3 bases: TGTGCCAGCAGCCAAGATAAACCTTCACCCCTCCACTTT. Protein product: CASSQDKPSPLHF.

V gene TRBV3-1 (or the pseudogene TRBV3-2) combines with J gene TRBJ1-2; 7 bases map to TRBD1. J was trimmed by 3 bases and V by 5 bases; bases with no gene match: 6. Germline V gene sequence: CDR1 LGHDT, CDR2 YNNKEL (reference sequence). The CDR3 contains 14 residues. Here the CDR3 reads CASSVGQLDYGYTF. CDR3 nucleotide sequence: TGTGCCAGCAGCGTGGGACAGCTGGACTATGGCTACACCTTC.

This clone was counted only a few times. CDR3 nucleotide sequence: TGTGCCAGCAGTTTCCCCTCGGACAGGCAGAGCTCTGGAAACACCATATATTTT. Translating gives CASSFPSDRQSSGNTIYF. The chain joins TRBV28 to TRBJ1-3, with TRBD1 matching over 7 bases. The CDR3 extends over 18 amino acids. Per the germline V gene, CDR1 is MDHEN and CDR2 is SYDVKM. V shed 3 bases and J 0 bases; nucleotides not matched to a gene: 11.